Listed below are T cell receptor beta chains from one sample, sequenced in a study of blood T cell repertoires in COVID-19. Only in-frame clones appear in the TCRdb table, and some are missing; sequencing was by immunoSEQ multiplex PCR. The sample consists of roughly 92,000 clones, around nine tenths of them appearing once. Sequencing used peripheral blood. Receptor source: a man in his fifties or sixties with acute or convalescent COVID-19. Each CDR3 is given with its conserved first and last residue. D genes are given only for firm matches. Size tells how often a clone was seen (once, few, many) or the class of an expanded clone, and some rows leave it out.

j_call: TRBJ2-6
v_call: TRBV3-1/TRBV3-2
d_call: .
clone_size: .
cdr3_aa: CASSQAWGQSGANVLTF
cdr3_nt: TGTGCCAGCAGCCAAGCATGGGGGCAGTCTGGGGCCAACGTCCTGACTTTC

j_call: TRBJ1-1
v_call: TRBV3-1/TRBV3-2
d_call: TRBD1
clone_size: once
cdr3_aa: CASSQRTGRGTEAFF
cdr3_nt: TGTGCCAGCAGCCAAAGGACAGGGCGGGGTACTGAAGCTTTCTTT

j_call: TRBJ2-6
v_call: TRBV2
d_call: .
clone_size: .
cdr3_aa: CASSRVRGANVLTF
cdr3_nt: TGTGCCAGCAGTCGCGTCAGGGGGGCCAACGTCCTGACTTTC

j_call: TRBJ1-3
v_call: TRBV5-6
d_call: .
clone_size: .
cdr3_aa: CASSFITQISGNTIYF
cdr3_nt: TGTGCCAGCAGCTTCATTACACAAATCTCTGGAAACACCATATATTTT

j_call: TRBJ1-6
v_call: TRBV19
d_call: .
clone_size: once
cdr3_aa: CASSIKQFSSYNSPLHF
cdr3_nt: TGTGCCAGTAGTATAAAACAGTTCAGCTCCTATAATTCACCCCTCCACTTT

j_call: TRBJ2-2
v_call: TRBV11-3
d_call: .
clone_size: .
cdr3_aa: CASSPRRTAGGANTGELFF
cdr3_nt: TGTGCCAGCAGCCCTAGGCGGACAGCCGGCGGAGCGAACACCGGGGAGCTGTTTTTT

j_call: TRBJ2-3
v_call: TRBV15
d_call: TRBD1
clone_size: once
cdr3_aa: CATSRGLTGEFTDTQYF
cdr3_nt: TGTGCCACCAGCAGGGGTTTAACAGGGGAATTCACAGATACGCAGTATTTT

j_call: TRBJ2-7
v_call: TRBV3-1/TRBV3-2
d_call: TRBD2
clone_size: .
cdr3_aa: CASSHLGGDSGREQYF
cdr3_nt: TGTGCCAGCAGCCACCTCGGGGGGGATTCTGGGCGCGAGCAGTACTTC

j_call: TRBJ2-2
v_call: TRBV6-5
d_call: TRBD1
clone_size: .
cdr3_aa: CASSRDRGDTGELFF
cdr3_nt: TGTGCCAGCAGTCGGGACAGGGGGGACACCGGGGAGCTGTTTTTT

j_call: TRBJ2-5
v_call: TRBV5-1
d_call: .
clone_size: .
cdr3_aa: CASSAGTGGQETQYF
cdr3_nt: TGCGCCAGCAGCGCGGGGACCGGTGGTCAAGAGACCCAGTACTTC

j_call: TRBJ2-1
v_call: TRBV27
d_call: TRBD2
clone_size: .
cdr3_aa: CASNNGASGRNEQFF
cdr3_nt: TGTGCCAGCAATAATGGGGCTAGCGGGAGGAATGAGCAGTTCTTC

j_call: TRBJ1-2
v_call: TRBV11-3
d_call: .
clone_size: .
cdr3_aa: CASSLAAGSNYGYTF
cdr3_nt: TGTGCCAGCAGCTTAGCCGCAGGTTCTAACTATGGCTACACCTTC

j_call: TRBJ1-1
v_call: TRBV19
d_call: TRBD1
clone_size: few
cdr3_aa: CASSPVDRVNTEAFF
cdr3_nt: TGTGCCAGTAGCCCCGTGGACAGGGTGAACACTGAAGCTTTCTTT

j_call: TRBJ2-7
v_call: TRBV11-2
d_call: TRBD2
clone_size: .
cdr3_aa: CASSFDGRSSYEQYF
cdr3_nt: TGTGCCAGCAGCTTCGACGGGAGGAGCTCCTACGAGCAGTACTTC

j_call: TRBJ2-2
v_call: TRBV5-1
d_call: TRBD1
clone_size: .
cdr3_aa: CASSLGQGTGELFF
cdr3_nt: TGCGCCAGCAGCTTGGGACAGGGCACCGGGGAGCTGTTTTTT

j_call: TRBJ2-7
v_call: TRBV19
d_call: TRBD2
clone_size: .
cdr3_aa: CASSTTGGRAVYEQYF
cdr3_nt: TGTGCCAGTAGTACGACGGGCGGGAGGGCAGTTTACGAGCAGTACTTC

j_call: TRBJ2-2
v_call: TRBV19
d_call: TRBD2
clone_size: .
cdr3_aa: CASSIAAGGPSTGELFF
cdr3_nt: TGTGCCAGTAGTATAGCCGCGGGAGGGCCGAGCACCGGGGAGCTGTTTTTT

j_call: TRBJ1-6
v_call: TRBV25-1
d_call: TRBD1
clone_size: .
cdr3_aa: CASGTGFDSPLHF
cdr3_nt: TGTGCCAGCGGGACAGGGTTTGACTCACCCCTCCACTTT

j_call: TRBJ1-2
v_call: TRBV2
d_call: TRBD1
clone_size: .
cdr3_aa: CASRAGQGAPDFYGYTF
cdr3_nt: TGTGCCAGCAGAGCGGGACAGGGGGCCCCTGACTTCTATGGCTACACCTTC

j_call: TRBJ2-1
v_call: TRBV24-1
d_call: .
clone_size: few
cdr3_aa: CATLRPRGDSYNEQFF
cdr3_nt: TGTGCCACTCTTCGGCCCAGGGGGGACTCCTACAATGAGCAGTTCTTC

j_call: TRBJ1-2
v_call: TRBV7-6
d_call: TRBD1
clone_size: .
cdr3_aa: CASSPGTAVGYGYTF
cdr3_nt: TGTGCCAGCAGCCCCGGGACAGCCGTTGGGTATGGCTACACCTTC

j_call: TRBJ2-1
v_call: TRBV5-1
d_call: TRBD2
clone_size: .
cdr3_aa: CASSSGTSVANEQFF
cdr3_nt: TGCGCCAGCAGCTCCGGGACTAGCGTTGCCAATGAGCAGTTCTTC

j_call: TRBJ2-1
v_call: TRBV18
d_call: TRBD2
clone_size: .
cdr3_aa: CASSSSNGLAGPQQQFF
cdr3_nt: TGTGCCAGCTCATCCTCCAATGGACTAGCGGGGCCTCAACAGCAGTTCTTC

j_call: TRBJ1-1
v_call: TRBV10-3
d_call: .
clone_size: .
cdr3_aa: CAAQQERNTEAFF
cdr3_nt: TGTGCCGCACAGCAGGAAAGGAACACTGAAGCTTTCTTT

j_call: TRBJ2-3
v_call: TRBV7-8
d_call: TRBD1
clone_size: .
cdr3_aa: CASSLKFGTASRSSTDTQYF
cdr3_nt: TGTGCCAGCAGTTTGAAATTTGGGACAGCGAGCCGATCTAGCACAGATACGCAGTATTTT

j_call: TRBJ2-1
v_call: TRBV5-5
d_call: .
clone_size: once
cdr3_aa: CASSLAGVASYNEQFF
cdr3_nt: TGTGCCAGCAGCTTGGCAGGGGTCGCCTCCTACAATGAGCAGTTCTTC

j_call: TRBJ2-2
v_call: TRBV11-3
d_call: TRBD1
clone_size: .
cdr3_aa: CASSPQGHTGELFF
cdr3_nt: TGTGCCAGCAGTCCACAGGGGCACACCGGGGAGCTGTTTTTT

j_call: TRBJ1-4
v_call: TRBV15
d_call: TRBD1
clone_size: .
cdr3_aa: CATSRGPDRASNEKLFF
cdr3_nt: TGTGCCACCAGCAGAGGACCCGACAGGGCATCTAATGAAAAACTGTTTTTT

j_call: TRBJ1-1
v_call: TRBV30
d_call: .
clone_size: .
cdr3_aa: CAWSVGRGTEAFF
cdr3_nt: TGTGCCTGGAGTGTAGGACGGGGAACTGAAGCTTTCTTT

j_call: TRBJ1-2
v_call: TRBV4-1
d_call: .
clone_size: .
cdr3_aa: CASSQVKTAGVYGYTF
cdr3_nt: TGCGCCAGCAGCCAGGTCAAGACGGCGGGTGTGTATGGCTACACCTTC

j_call: TRBJ1-2
v_call: TRBV18
d_call: TRBD1
clone_size: .
cdr3_aa: CASSPRQGADYGYTF
cdr3_nt: TGTGCCAGCTCACCGCGGCAGGGGGCGGACTATGGCTACACCTTC

j_call: TRBJ1-2
v_call: TRBV27
d_call: TRBD1
clone_size: .
cdr3_aa: CASSPRDRGQGGYTF
cdr3_nt: TGTGCCAGCAGTCCCCGGGACAGGGGGCAAGGTGGCTACACCTTC

j_call: TRBJ1-2
v_call: TRBV7-9
d_call: .
clone_size: .
cdr3_aa: CASSREGWDLLYGYTF
cdr3_nt: TGTGCCAGCAGCCGCGAAGGATGGGACTTGCTCTATGGCTACACCTTC

j_call: TRBJ2-5
v_call: TRBV10-1
d_call: TRBD1
clone_size: .
cdr3_aa: CASSPDRGILETQYF
cdr3_nt: TGCGCCAGCAGCCCGGACAGGGGGATTTTGGAGACCCAGTACTTC

j_call: TRBJ2-7
v_call: TRBV27
d_call: .
clone_size: .
cdr3_aa: CASRQGYEQYF
cdr3_nt: TGTGCCAGCAGACAGGGATACGAGCAGTACTTC

j_call: TRBJ2-3
v_call: TRBV6-5
d_call: .
clone_size: .
cdr3_aa: CASRAGYTDTQYF
cdr3_nt: TGTGCCAGCAGGGCAGGGTACACAGATACGCAGTATTTT

j_call: TRBJ2-1
v_call: TRBV29-1
d_call: .
clone_size: .
cdr3_aa: CSVAPNSNEQFF
cdr3_nt: TGCAGCGTTGCCCCAAACAGCAATGAGCAGTTCTTC

j_call: TRBJ2-7
v_call: TRBV5-1
d_call: TRBD1
clone_size: .
cdr3_aa: CASSVDRVGYEQYF
cdr3_nt: TGCGCCAGCAGCGTGGACAGGGTTGGGTACGAGCAGTACTTC

j_call: TRBJ2-5
v_call: TRBV6-5
d_call: .
clone_size: .
cdr3_aa: CASSSPGSETQYF
cdr3_nt: TGTGCCAGCAGTTCGCCAGGGTCAGAGACCCAGTACTTC

j_call: TRBJ2-2
v_call: TRBV9
d_call: .
clone_size: .
cdr3_aa: CASSPGMGGAGELFF
cdr3_nt: TGTGCCAGCAGCCCGGGCATGGGGGGAGCCGGGGAGCTGTTTTTT

j_call: TRBJ2-7
v_call: TRBV27
d_call: TRBD1
clone_size: .
cdr3_aa: CASSSSGTGGYEQYF
cdr3_nt: TGTGCCAGCAGTTCGTCCGGGACAGGGGGCTACGAGCAGTACTTC

j_call: TRBJ1-2
v_call: TRBV15
d_call: TRBD1
clone_size: .
cdr3_aa: CATSTFPGQTNYGYTF
cdr3_nt: TGTGCCACCAGCACCTTCCCGGGACAGACTAACTATGGCTACACCTTC

j_call: TRBJ2-5
v_call: TRBV5-6
d_call: TRBD2
clone_size: .
cdr3_aa: CASSSGLAPAQYF
cdr3_nt: TGTGCCAGCAGCTCGGGACTAGCACCGGCCCAGTACTTC

j_call: TRBJ1-5
v_call: TRBV4-1
d_call: .
clone_size: .
cdr3_aa: CASSQVEGGNQPQHF
cdr3_nt: TGCGCCAGCAGCCAGGTAGAGGGTGGGAATCAGCCCCAGCATTTT

j_call: TRBJ2-3
v_call: TRBV5-1
d_call: .
clone_size: few
cdr3_aa: CASSSSASSVQGTDTQYF
cdr3_nt: TGCGCCAGCAGCTCTTCGGCGTCTAGCGTACAGGGCACAGATACGCAGTATTTT

j_call: TRBJ1-5
v_call: TRBV19
d_call: .
clone_size: once
cdr3_aa: CASSIEQKGNQPQHF
cdr3_nt: TGTGCCAGTAGTATAGAACAGAAGGGCAATCAGCCCCAGCATTTT

j_call: TRBJ1-5
v_call: TRBV24-1
d_call: .
clone_size: .
cdr3_aa: CATSDRGRGNQPQHF
cdr3_nt: TGTGCCACCAGTGACAGGGGCCGGGGCAATCAGCCCCAGCATTTT